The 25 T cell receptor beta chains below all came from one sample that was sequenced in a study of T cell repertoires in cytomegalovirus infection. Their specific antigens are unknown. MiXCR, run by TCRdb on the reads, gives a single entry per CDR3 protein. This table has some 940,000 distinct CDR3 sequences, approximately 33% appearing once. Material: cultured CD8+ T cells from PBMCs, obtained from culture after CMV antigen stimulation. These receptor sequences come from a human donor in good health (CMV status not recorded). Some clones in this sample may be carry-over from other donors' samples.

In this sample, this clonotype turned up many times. For the CDR3, the DNA is TGTGCCAGCAGCTCCCCGGGGCTAGCGGGGGGCCATGGGCAGTTCTTC. Its translation is CASSSPGLAGGHGQFF. The chain employs TRBV7-8 and TRBJ2-1; 11 bases are a match to TRBD2. Germline CDR1 SGHVS, CDR2 FQNEAQ. The CDR3 runs to 16 residues. Losses at the gene ends were 4 bases for V and 12 bases for J; bases not matched to a gene: 14.

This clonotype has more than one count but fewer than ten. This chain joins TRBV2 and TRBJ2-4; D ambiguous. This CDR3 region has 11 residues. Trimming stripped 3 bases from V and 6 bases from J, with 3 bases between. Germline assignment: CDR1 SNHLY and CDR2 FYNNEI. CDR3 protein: CASSDINIQYF. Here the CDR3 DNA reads TGTGCCAGCAGTGACATAAACATTCAGTACTTC.

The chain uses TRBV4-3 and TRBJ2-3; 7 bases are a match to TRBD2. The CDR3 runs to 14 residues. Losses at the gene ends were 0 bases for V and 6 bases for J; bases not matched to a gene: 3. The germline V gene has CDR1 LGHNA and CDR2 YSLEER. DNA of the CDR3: TGCGCCAGCAGCCAAGAAGGGCGGGGGGATACGCAGTATTTT. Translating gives CASSQEGRGDTQYF.

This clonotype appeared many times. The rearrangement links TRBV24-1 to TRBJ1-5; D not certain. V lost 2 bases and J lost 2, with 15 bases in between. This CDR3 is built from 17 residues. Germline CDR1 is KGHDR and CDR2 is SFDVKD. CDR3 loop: CATSDSRARPGNQPQHF. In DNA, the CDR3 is TGTGCCACCAGTGATTCACGGGCTCGCCCCGGCAATCAGCCCCAGCATTTT.

The CDR3 DNA reads as TGTGCCAGCCTGGGACGGAGACATAACTACGAGCAGTACTTC. This translates into CASLGRRHNYEQYF. The chain carries TRBV5-6 and TRBJ2-7; possibly TRBD1 or TRBD2 for D (5 bases each). The V and J ends lost 7 bases and 3 bases respectively, with 17 bases between them. Germline assignment: CDR1 SGHDT and CDR2 YYEEEE. CDR3 length: 14 residues.

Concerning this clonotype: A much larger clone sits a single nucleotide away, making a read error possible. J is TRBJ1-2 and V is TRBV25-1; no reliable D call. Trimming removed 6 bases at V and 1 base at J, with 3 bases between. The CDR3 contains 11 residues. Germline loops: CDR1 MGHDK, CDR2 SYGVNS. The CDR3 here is CASRVNYGYTF. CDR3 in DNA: TGTGCCAGCAGGGTTAACTATGGCTACACCTTC.

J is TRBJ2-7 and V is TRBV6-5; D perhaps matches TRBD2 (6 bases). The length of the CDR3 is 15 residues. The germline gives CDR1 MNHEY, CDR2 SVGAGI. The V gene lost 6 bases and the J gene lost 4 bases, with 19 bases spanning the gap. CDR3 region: CASRENVGDSYEQYF. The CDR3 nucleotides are TGTGCCAGCAGGGAAAATGTCGGGGACTCTTACGAGCAGTACTTC.

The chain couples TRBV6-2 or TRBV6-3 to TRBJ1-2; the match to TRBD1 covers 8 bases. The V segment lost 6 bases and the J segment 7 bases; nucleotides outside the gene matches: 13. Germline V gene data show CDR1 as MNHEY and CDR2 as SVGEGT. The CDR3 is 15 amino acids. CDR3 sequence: CASSPSLTGELGYTF. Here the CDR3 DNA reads TGTGCCAGCAGCCCGTCGTTGACAGGGGAGCTTGGCTACACCTTC.

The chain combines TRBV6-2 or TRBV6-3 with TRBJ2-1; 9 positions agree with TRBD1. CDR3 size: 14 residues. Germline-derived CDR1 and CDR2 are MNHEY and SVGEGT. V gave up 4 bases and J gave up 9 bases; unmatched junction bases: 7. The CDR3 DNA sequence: TGTGCCAGCAGTTCAGACAGGGGGGAGAGTGAGCAGTTCTTC. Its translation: CASSSDRGESEQFF.

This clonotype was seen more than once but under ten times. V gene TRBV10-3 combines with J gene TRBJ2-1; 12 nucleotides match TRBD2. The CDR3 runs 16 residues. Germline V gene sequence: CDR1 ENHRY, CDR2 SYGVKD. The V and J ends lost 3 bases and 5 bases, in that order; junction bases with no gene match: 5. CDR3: CAISDLAGGTNNEQFF. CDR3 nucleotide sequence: TGTGCCATCAGTGACCTAGCGGGGGGGACTAACAATGAGCAGTTCTTC.

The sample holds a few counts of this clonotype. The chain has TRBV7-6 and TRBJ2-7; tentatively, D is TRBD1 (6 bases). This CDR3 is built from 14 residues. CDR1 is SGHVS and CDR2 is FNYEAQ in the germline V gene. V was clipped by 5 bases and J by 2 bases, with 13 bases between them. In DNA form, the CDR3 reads TGTGCCAGCAGCCCGACAGGTCCTACCTACGAGCAGTACTTC. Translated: CASSPTGPTYEQYF.

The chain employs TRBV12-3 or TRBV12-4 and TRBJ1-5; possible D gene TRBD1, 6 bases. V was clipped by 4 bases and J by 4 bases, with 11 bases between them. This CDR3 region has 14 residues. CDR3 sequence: CASSSSQGNQPQHF. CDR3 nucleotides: TGTGCCAGCAGTTCTTCACAGGGTAATCAGCCCCAGCATTTT.

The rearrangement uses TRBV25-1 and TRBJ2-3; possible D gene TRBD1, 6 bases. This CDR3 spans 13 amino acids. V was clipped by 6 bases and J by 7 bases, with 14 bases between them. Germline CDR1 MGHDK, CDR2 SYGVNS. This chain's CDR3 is CASSPKGGNTQYF. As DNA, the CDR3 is TGTGCCAGCAGCCCCAAAGGGGGAAATACGCAGTATTTT.

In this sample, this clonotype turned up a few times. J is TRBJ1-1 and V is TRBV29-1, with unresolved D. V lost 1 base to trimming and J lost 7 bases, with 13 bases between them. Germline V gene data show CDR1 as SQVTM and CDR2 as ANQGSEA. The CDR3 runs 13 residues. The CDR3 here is CSVEGVLEDEAFF. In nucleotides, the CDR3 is TGCAGCGTTGAAGGAGTTTTAGAGGATGAAGCTTTCTTT.

The chain's CDR3 is CAVGGNEQFF. CDR3 sequence (DNA): TGTGCAGTAGGGGGCAATGAGCAGTTCTTC. This chain links TRBV7-7 with TRBJ2-1, with D possibly matching TRBD1 (6 bases). This CDR3 is 10 amino acids long. Germline V lookup: CDR1 SSHAT, CDR2 FNYEAQ (reference sequence).

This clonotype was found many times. The CDR3 loop is CASTLGGGDTQYF. CDR3 sequence (DNA): TGTGCCAGCACCCTCGGAGGCGGAGATACGCAGTATTTT. The genes are TRBV7-2 and TRBJ2-3; the D gene is possibly TRBD2 (5 bases). CDR3 length: 13 residues. V shed 7 bases and J shed 5 bases, with 13 bases lying between them. Germline loops: CDR1 SGHTA, CDR2 FQGNSA.

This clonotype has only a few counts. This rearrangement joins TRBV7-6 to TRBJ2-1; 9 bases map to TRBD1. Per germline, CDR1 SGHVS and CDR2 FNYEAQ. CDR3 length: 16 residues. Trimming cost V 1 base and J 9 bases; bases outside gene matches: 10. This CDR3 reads CASSLGGTGSLVEQFF. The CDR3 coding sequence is TGTGCCAGCAGCTTAGGTGGGACAGGGTCCCTGGTTGAGCAGTTCTTC.

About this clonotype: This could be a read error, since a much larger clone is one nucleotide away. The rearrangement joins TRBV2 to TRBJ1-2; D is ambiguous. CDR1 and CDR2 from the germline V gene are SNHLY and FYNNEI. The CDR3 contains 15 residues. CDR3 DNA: TGTGTCAGCACCCCCCCGGCAAGGAGTAACTATGGCTACACCTTC. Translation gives CVSTPPARSNYGYTF.

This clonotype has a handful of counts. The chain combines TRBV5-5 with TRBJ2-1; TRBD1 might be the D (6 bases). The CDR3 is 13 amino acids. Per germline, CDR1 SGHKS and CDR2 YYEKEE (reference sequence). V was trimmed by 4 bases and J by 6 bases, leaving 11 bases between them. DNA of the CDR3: TGTGCCAGCAGCGGGGGACAAAGCAATGAGCAGTTCTTC. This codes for CASSGGQSNEQFF.

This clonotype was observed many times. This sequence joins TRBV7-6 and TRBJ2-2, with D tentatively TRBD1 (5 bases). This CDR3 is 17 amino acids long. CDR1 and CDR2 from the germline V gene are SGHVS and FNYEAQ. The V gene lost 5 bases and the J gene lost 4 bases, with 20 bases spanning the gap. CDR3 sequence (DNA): TGTGCCAGCAGCCGAAACTCAGGGATGTCCGCCACCGGGGAGCTGTTTTTT. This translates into CASSRNSGMSATGELFF.

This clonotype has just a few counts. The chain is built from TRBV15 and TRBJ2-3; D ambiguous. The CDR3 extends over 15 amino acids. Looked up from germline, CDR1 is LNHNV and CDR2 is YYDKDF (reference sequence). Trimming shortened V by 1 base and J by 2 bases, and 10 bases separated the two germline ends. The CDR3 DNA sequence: TGTGCCACCAGCAGAGTAAAGGGTTACACAGATACGCAGTATTTT. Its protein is CATSRVKGYTDTQYF.

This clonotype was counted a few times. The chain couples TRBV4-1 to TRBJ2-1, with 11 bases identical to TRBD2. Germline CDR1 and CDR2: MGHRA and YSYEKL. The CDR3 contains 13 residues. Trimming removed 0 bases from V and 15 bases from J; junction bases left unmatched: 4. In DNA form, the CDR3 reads TGCGCCAGCAGCCAAGATAGCGGGGGGGGAGGGTTCTTC. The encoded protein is CASSQDSGGGGFF.

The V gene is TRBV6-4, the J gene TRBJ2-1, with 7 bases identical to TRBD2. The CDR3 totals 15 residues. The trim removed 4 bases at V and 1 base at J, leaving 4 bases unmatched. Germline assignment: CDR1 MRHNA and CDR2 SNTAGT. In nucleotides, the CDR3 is TGTGCCAGCAGTGTCGCGGGGGAATCCTACAATGAGCAGTTCTTC. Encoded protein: CASSVAGESYNEQFF.

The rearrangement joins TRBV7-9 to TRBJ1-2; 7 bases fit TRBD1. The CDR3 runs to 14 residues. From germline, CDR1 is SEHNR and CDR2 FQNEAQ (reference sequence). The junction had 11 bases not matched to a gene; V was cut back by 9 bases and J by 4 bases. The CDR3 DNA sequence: TGTGCCAGTTCCTCCGGGACAGTCCTCTATGGCTACACCTTC. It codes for CASSSGTVLYGYTF. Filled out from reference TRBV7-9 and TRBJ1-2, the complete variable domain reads DTGVSQNPRHKITKRGQNVTFRCDPISEHNRLYWYRQTLGQGPEFLTYFQNEAQLEKSRLLSDRFSAERPKGSFSTLEIQRTEQGDSAMYLCASSSGTVLYGYTFGSGTRLTVV.

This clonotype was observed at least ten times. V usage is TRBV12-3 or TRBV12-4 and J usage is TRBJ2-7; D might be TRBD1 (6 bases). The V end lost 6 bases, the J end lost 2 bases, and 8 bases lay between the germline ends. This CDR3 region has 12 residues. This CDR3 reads CASRRDTYEQYF. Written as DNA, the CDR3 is TGTGCCAGCAGAAGGGACACCTACGAGCAGTACTTC.